This T cell receptor beta chain was sequenced for a study of vaccination and CD4 T cells after COVID-19. Germline V gene sequence: CDR1 MNHNS, CDR2 SASEGT. CDR3 length: 11 residues. Broader study findings: The authors identified 304 of 307 vaccine-specific clones in convalescent patients as spike mono-reactive.

Stated treatment: roughly 10-day PBMC culture with coronavirus spike peptide pools or control peptides (ViraFEST assay). Wells contained two million PBMCs each, and these were cultured with 10 IU/ml IL-2 and about 11 ug/ml peptide pools. The Oncomine TCR Beta short-read assay was applied to DNA of cultured CD4+ T cells. A single record per CDR3 protein comes from TCRdb applying MiXCR to the PCR reads. Of around 16,000 distinct CDR3 sequences listed, 45% to 65% are singletons. This clonotype occurred once. The antigen is unknown. The germline gene is not matched at one end of the junction; a read error may be the cause.

The chain couples TRBV6-1 to TRBJ2-1, with D perhaps TRBD1 or TRBD2 (6 bases each). This sequence originates from a human donor who had recovered from COVID-19. Sequenced material: CD4+ T cells from blood, cultured in vitro, taken before SARS-CoV-2 vaccination. The CDR3 coding sequence is TGTGCCAGCCGGGGGCAGGTGGTGGCTCTCTTC. Amino acid sequence: CASRGQVVALF.